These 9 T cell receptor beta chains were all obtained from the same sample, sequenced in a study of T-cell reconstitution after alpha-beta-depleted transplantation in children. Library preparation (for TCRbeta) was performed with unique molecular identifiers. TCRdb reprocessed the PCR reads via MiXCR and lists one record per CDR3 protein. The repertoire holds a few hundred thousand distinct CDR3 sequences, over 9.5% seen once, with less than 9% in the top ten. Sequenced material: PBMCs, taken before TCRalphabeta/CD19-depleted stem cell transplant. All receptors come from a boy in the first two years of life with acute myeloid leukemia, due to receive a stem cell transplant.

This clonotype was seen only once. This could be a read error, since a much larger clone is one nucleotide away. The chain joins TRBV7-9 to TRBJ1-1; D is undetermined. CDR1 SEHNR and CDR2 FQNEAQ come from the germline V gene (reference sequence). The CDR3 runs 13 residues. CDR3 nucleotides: TGTGCCAGCAGCATGTATATGAACACTGAAGCTATCTTT. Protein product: CASSMYMNTEAIF.

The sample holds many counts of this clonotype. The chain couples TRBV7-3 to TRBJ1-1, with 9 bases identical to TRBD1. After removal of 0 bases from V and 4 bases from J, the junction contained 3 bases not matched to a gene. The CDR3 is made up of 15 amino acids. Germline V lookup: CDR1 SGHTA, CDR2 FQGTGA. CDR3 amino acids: CASSLTPGQGTEAFF. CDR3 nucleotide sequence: TGTGCCAGCAGCTTAACTCCGGGACAGGGCACTGAAGCTTTCTTT.

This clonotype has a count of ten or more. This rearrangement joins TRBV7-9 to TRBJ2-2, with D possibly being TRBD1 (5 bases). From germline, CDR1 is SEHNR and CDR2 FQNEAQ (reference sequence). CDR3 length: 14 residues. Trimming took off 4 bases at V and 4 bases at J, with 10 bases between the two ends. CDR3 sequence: CASSSGRGTGELFF. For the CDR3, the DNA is TGTGCCAGCAGCTCAGGGCGAGGCACCGGGGAGCTGTTTTTT.

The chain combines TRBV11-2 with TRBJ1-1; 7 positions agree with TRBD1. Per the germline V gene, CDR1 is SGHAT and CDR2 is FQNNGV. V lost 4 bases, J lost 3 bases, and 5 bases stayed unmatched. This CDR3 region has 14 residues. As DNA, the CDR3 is TGTGCCAGCAGCTCCGGCAGGGGGGACACTGAAGCTTTCTTT. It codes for CASSSGRGDTEAFF.

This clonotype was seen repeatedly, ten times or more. CDR3 protein: CASSFRSSSKYTEAFF. The CDR3 coding sequence is TGTGCCAGCAGCTTCAGGTCCAGCTCCAAATACACTGAAGCTTTCTTT. This chain connects TRBV7-2 to TRBJ1-1; D is unclear. Per the germline V gene, CDR1 is SGHTA and CDR2 is FQGNSA. The CDR3 length is 16 residues. Trimming removed 3 bases at V and 3 bases at J, with 17 bases between. Based on the CDR3 plus reference TRBV7-2 and TRBJ1-1, the full variable domain is GAGVSQSPSNKVTEKGKDVELRCDPISGHTALYWYRQSLGQGLEFLIYFQGNSAPDKSGLPSDRFSAERTGGSVSTLTIQRTQQEDSAVYLCASSFRSSSKYTEAFFGQGTRLTVV.

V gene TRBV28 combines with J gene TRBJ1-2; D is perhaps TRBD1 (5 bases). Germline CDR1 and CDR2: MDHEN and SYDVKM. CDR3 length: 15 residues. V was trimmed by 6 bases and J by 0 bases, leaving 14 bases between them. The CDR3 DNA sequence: TGTGCCAGCAGCTCCCCGGACACAGCTAACTATGGCTACACCTTC. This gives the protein CASSSPDTANYGYTF.

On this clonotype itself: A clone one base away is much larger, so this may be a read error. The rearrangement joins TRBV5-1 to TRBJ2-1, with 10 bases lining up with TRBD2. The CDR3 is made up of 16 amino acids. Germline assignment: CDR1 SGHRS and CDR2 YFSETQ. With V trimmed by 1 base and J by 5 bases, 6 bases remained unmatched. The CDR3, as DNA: TGCGCCAGCAGCTTGCGGAGCGGGGGGGGCAACAATGAGCAGTTCTTC. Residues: CASSLRSGGGNNEQFF.

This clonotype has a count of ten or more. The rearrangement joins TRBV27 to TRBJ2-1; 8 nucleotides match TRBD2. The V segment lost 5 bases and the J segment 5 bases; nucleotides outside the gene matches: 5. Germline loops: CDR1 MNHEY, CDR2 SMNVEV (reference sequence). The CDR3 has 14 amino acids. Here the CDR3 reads CASSIRLAHNEQFF. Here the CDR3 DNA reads TGTGCCAGCAGTATAAGACTAGCGCACAATGAGCAGTTCTTC.

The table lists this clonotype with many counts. The CDR3 loop is CSASQLVRGTSGRNYEQYF. In nucleotides, the CDR3 is TGCAGTGCTAGTCAATTAGTCCGGGGGACTAGCGGGAGGAATTACGAGCAGTACTTC. V is TRBV20-1 and J is TRBJ2-7; TRBD2 agrees at 15 bases. The CDR3 totals 19 residues. V gave up 3 bases and J gave up 4 bases; unmatched junction bases: 16. Germline CDR1 DFQATT, CDR2 SNEGSKA (reference sequence).